The 32 T cell receptor beta chains below were found in one sample sequenced in a study of T cells in tumors after PD-1 blockade. TCRdb keeps only in-frame clones here, not all; method: immunoSEQ multiplex PCR. The table shows about 12,000 clones, with 60% to 80% occurring only once. The material sequenced was tumor tissue, taken before anti-PD-1 treatment. The receptors were sampled from a human donor with basal cell carcinoma.

This chain links TRBV6-5 with TRBJ1-2, with TRBD1 matching 9 bases. Germline CDR1 reads MNHEY; CDR2 reads SVGAGI. J was trimmed by 5 bases and V by 4 bases; bases with no gene match: 8. The CDR3 totals 15 residues. The chain's CDR3 is CASSFSPDRGYGYTF. CDR3 sequence (DNA): TGTGCCAGCAGTTTCAGCCCGGACAGGGGTTATGGCTACACCTTC.

This sequence joins TRBV27 and TRBJ1-1; D unresolved. Germline V CDR1 and CDR2: MNHEY, SMNVEV (reference sequence). The V and J ends lost 6 bases and 4 bases respectively, with 12 bases between them. CDR3 length equals 13 residues. CDR3 loop: CASSAEEGTEAFF. The CDR3 DNA sequence: TGTGCCAGCAGCGCTGAGGAGGGCACTGAAGCTTTCTTT.

J is TRBJ1-6 and V is TRBV7-2, with D possibly being TRBD1 (6 bases). There are 16 residues in the CDR3. Looked up from germline, CDR1 is SGHTA and CDR2 is FQGNSA. V gave up 1 base and J gave up 7 bases, with 14 bases separating them. CDR3 amino acids: CASSLGATRGNSPLHF. The CDR3 DNA reads TGTGCCAGCAGCTTAGGGGCGACAAGGGGGAATTCACCCCTCCACTTT.

This clone was counted only a few times. The CDR3 DNA is TGTGCCAGCAGTTACGGAGGGGGCGCAGAGACCCAGTACTTC. Translated: CASSYGGGAETQYF. The chain recombines TRBV6-2 or TRBV6-3 with TRBJ2-5; D possibly corresponds to TRBD1 (7 bases). The CDR3 is 14 residues long. Trimming took 2 bases from V and 4 from J, leaving 11 bases between them. The germline CDR1 and CDR2 sequences are MNHEY and SVGEGT.

The rearrangement links TRBV2 to TRBJ2-1, with D perhaps TRBD1 or TRBD2 (5 bases each). Trimming left V 4 bases short and J 3 bases short, with 13 bases between. Germline CDR1 and CDR2: SNHLY and FYNNEI. The CDR3 loop spans 15 amino acids. CDR3 bases: TGTGCCAGCAGTGCTGAGGGGCCCATCTACAATGAGCAGTTCTTC. This sequence encodes CASSAEGPIYNEQFF.

By its share, this clone is medium-sized. This chain uses TRBV19 with TRBJ1-2, with TRBD1 identical over 7 bases. The germline V gene encodes CDR1 LNHDA and CDR2 SQIVND (reference sequence). This CDR3 has 13 amino acids. The V segment lost 8 bases and the J segment 8 bases; nucleotides outside the gene matches: 11. The CDR3 spells CASGDRDSFGYTF. In DNA form, the CDR3 reads TGTGCCAGTGGCGACCGGGACAGTTTCGGCTACACCTTC.

This chain links TRBV5-1 with TRBJ1-5; D ambiguous. V gave up 5 bases and J gave up 6 bases, with 9 bases separating them. The germline gives CDR1 SGHRS, CDR2 YFSETQ. The CDR3 has 12 residues. As DNA, the CDR3 is TGCGCCAGCAGGAAGTGGAGTCAGCCCCAGCATTTT. Amino acids: CASRKWSQPQHF.

The gene calls are TRBV30 and TRBJ2-1; 12 nucleotides match TRBD2. CDR1 is GTSNPN and CDR2 is SVGIG in the germline V gene (reference sequence). This CDR3 region has 13 residues. The V segment lost 3 bases and the J segment 9 bases; nucleotides outside the gene matches: 3. The CDR3 here is CAWSLAGGAEQFF. In nucleotides, the CDR3 is TGTGCCTGGAGCCTAGCGGGAGGGGCTGAGCAGTTCTTC.

The rearrangement joins TRBV18 to TRBJ2-1, with D possibly TRBD1 on 6 matching bases. The length of the CDR3 is 14 residues. Trimming shortened V by 5 bases and J by 4 bases, and 12 bases separated the two germline ends. Looked up from germline, CDR1 is KGHSH and CDR2 is LQKENI. CDR3 loop: CASSSGHVYNEQFF. In nucleotides, the CDR3 is TGTGCCAGCTCATCGGGACATGTGTACAATGAGCAGTTCTTC.

The chain combines TRBV9 with TRBJ2-1, with 11 nucleotides matching TRBD2. The CDR3 is made up of 16 amino acids. The V gene's germline CDR1 is SGDLS and CDR2 YYNGEE. J was trimmed by 3 bases and V by 3 bases; bases with no gene match: 5. In DNA form, the CDR3 reads TGTGCCAGCAGCGCATTAGGGACTAGCGGCTACAATGAGCAGTTCTTC. The encoded protein is CASSALGTSGYNEQFF.

The genes are TRBV4-3 and TRBJ1-6, with unresolved D. This CDR3 spans 18 amino acids. The V gene's germline CDR1 is LGHNA and CDR2 YSLEER. The ends were cut back, 0 bases at V and 0 bases at J, with 12 bases in the middle. CDR3 loop: CASSQELGSFSYNSPLHF. The DNA of the CDR3 is TGCGCCAGCAGCCAAGAACTCGGGAGTTTCTCCTATAATTCACCCCTCCACTTT.

The rearrangement uses TRBV19 and TRBJ2-2; D remains ambiguous. The CDR3 spans 15 residues. Trimming removed 5 bases from V and 7 bases from J, with 17 bases in between. The germline V gene has CDR1 LNHDA and CDR2 SQIVND (reference sequence). The CDR3 region is CASSESLSFNGELFF. In DNA, the CDR3 is TGTGCCAGTAGTGAGTCACTCTCATTTAACGGGGAGCTGTTTTTT.

The V gene is TRBV9, the J gene TRBJ1-5; unclear D gene. This CDR3 comprises 16 residues. V was pared by 0 bases and J by 3 bases, with 13 bases between. Germline values: CDR1 SGDLS, CDR2 YYNGEE. The DNA for the CDR3 is TGTGCCAGCAGCGTAGAAAACAGTAGGGTCAATCAGCCCCAGCATTTT. Amino acid sequence: CASSVENSRVNQPQHF.

The V and J genes are TRBV29-1 and TRBJ1-2; D is unresolved. Germline CDR1 SQVTM, CDR2 ANQGSEA. V was cut by 4 bases and J by 8 bases, with 14 bases left in between. CDR3 length: 12 amino acids. The CDR3 bases are TGCAGCGTTGGACCCATCTCGGGCGGCTACACCTTC. It is translated as CSVGPISGGYTF. The complete variable domain, with remaining parts taken from reference TRBV29-1 and TRBJ1-2, reads SAVISQKPSRDICQRGTSLTIQCQVDSQVTMMFWYRQQPGQSLTLIATANQGSEATYESGFVIDKFPISRPNLTFSTLTVSNMSPEDSSIYLCSVGPISGGYTFGSGTRLTVV.

By proportion, this clone is medium-sized. The chain has TRBV4-2 and TRBJ2-4, with 8 nucleotides matching TRBD1. J lost 3 bases, V lost 4 bases, and 8 bases had no gene match. Germline CDR1 and CDR2: LGHNA and YNFKEQ. The CDR3 spans 16 residues. The CDR3 protein is CASSLSRGQGKNIQYF. The CDR3, as DNA: TGTGCCAGCAGCCTCTCCAGGGGGCAGGGCAAAAACATTCAGTACTTC.

This clone was found a few times. This chain connects TRBV18 to TRBJ2-1; 11 bases are shared with TRBD2. There are 18 residues in the CDR3. Trimming cost V 7 bases and J 6 bases; bases outside gene matches: 17. The germline gives CDR1 KGHSH, CDR2 LQKENI. CDR3 coding DNA: TGTGCCAGCTTTTCGCACGCCGGGGGACTAGCGGATTTCAATGAGCAGTTCTTC. Residues: CASFSHAGGLADFNEQFF.

This clone is labeled as medium-sized (0.01 to 0.1%). The V and J genes are TRBV19 and TRBJ1-1; no reliable D call. The CDR3 sequence is 14 residues long. Germline values: CDR1 LNHDA, CDR2 SQIVND (reference sequence). Trimming left V 5 bases short and J 0 bases short, with 10 bases between. CDR3 DNA: TGTGCCAGTAGTTTGGGTCAGGTGAACACTGAAGCTTTCTTT. Residues: CASSLGQVNTEAFF.

Points on this clone: It is unclear where the CDR3 begins or ends on the DNA, so no DNA is shown, and the CDR3 is as TCRdb lists it. The CDR3 reads CASSSFSLAGGSYNEQFFF. The chain couples TRBV7-6 to TRBJ2-1; the table names TRBD2, a call not compared with the DNA. Per germline, CDR1 SGHVS and CDR2 FNYEAQ. Inclusive of both ends, the CDR3 amounts to 19 amino acids.

The rearrangement links TRBV25-1 to TRBJ2-7, with D tentatively TRBD1 or TRBD2 (5 bases each). Between the trimmed V and J ends, which lost 4 bases and 5 bases, there was a span of 15 bases. The CDR3 length is 14 residues. Germline values: CDR1 MGHDK, CDR2 SYGVNS. The CDR3: CASSAAGRVHEQYF. CDR3 nucleotides: TGTGCCAGCAGTGCCGCAGGGCGGGTCCACGAGCAGTACTTC.

The chain combines TRBV5-4 with TRBJ2-3, with 7 bases identical to TRBD1. Germline lookup yields CDR1 SGHNT and CDR2 YYREEE (reference sequence). There are 15 residues in the CDR3. The V gene end was trimmed by 4 bases and the J gene end by 0 bases; junction bases not matched to a gene: 5. DNA of the CDR3: TGTGCCAGCAGCCCGGGGACAGCGAGCACAGATACGCAGTATTTT. Its protein is CASSPGTASTDTQYF.

This clone was observed a handful of times. The V gene is TRBV28, the J gene TRBJ2-7; tentatively, D is TRBD1 (6 bases). Looked up from germline, CDR1 is MDHEN and CDR2 is SYDVKM. The CDR3 totals 14 residues. Trimming pared 5 bases from V and 3 bases from J, leaving 14 bases between. The CDR3 sequence: CASSPVQGIYEQYF. DNA for the CDR3: TGTGCCAGCAGTCCAGTACAGGGAATCTACGAGCAGTACTTC. Drawing the rest from reference TRBV28 and TRBJ2-7, the complete variable domain is DVKVTQSSRYLVKRTGEKVFLECVQDMDHENMFWYRQDPGLGLRLIYFSYDVKMKEKGDIPEGYSVSREKKERFSLILESASTNQTSMYLCASSPVQGIYEQYFGPGTRLTVT.

This clone was detected a few times. This rearrangement joins TRBV15 to TRBJ2-1; D unclear. Germline CDR1 LNHNV, CDR2 YYDKDF (reference sequence). Trimming took 2 bases from V and 1 from J, leaving 6 bases between them. The CDR3 is 14 residues long. DNA of the CDR3: TGTGCCACCAGCAGACATGCTTCCTACAATGAGCAGTTCTTC. Translating it yields CATSRHASYNEQFF.

The chain recombines TRBV29-1 with TRBJ2-7, with 12 nucleotides matching TRBD1. Germline V gives CDR1 SQVTM, CDR2 ANQGSEA. The CDR3 covers 13 residues. J lost 4 bases, V lost 3 bases, and 1 base had no gene match. The CDR3 DNA sequence: TGCAGCGTTGAGGGACAGGGGGCGTACGAGCAGTACTTC. The encoded protein is CSVEGQGAYEQYF.

A few counts support this clone. The V call is TRBV2, the J call TRBJ2-5; D perhaps matches TRBD2 (6 bases). This CDR3 has 15 residues. V lost 0 bases, J lost 4 bases, and 12 bases lay in between. Germline assignment: CDR1 SNHLY and CDR2 FYNNEI. The CDR3: CASSEARAGGETQYF. The CDR3, as DNA: TGTGCCAGCAGTGAAGCGCGGGCCGGGGGAGAGACCCAGTACTTC.

The V and J genes are TRBV2 and TRBJ2-7, with 7 positions matching TRBD2. CDR1 is SNHLY, CDR2 FYNNEI, per germline. V lost 7 bases and J lost 6; bases outside the gene matches: 12. This CDR3 is built from 14 residues. CDR3 in amino acids: CASTPSWGGGEQYF. The DNA of the CDR3 is TGTGCCAGCACCCCGTCCTGGGGGGGAGGCGAGCAGTACTTC. The variable domain in full, with the rest retrieved from reference TRBV2 and TRBJ2-7, is EPEVTQTPSHQVTQMGQEVILRCVPISNHLYFYWYRQILGQKVEFLVSFYNNEISEKSEIFDDQFSVERPDGSNFTLKIRSTKLEDSAMYFCASTPSWGGGEQYFGPGTRLTVT.

The rearrangement links TRBV27 to TRBJ1-5; D is perhaps TRBD1 (5 bases). The V gene's germline CDR1 is MNHEY and CDR2 SMNVEV (reference sequence). V dropped 4 bases and J dropped 2 bases, with 9 bases sitting between them. This CDR3 spans 14 amino acids. CDR3 sequence: CASSYRDGNQPQHF. The CDR3 coding sequence is TGTGCCAGCAGTTACCGGGACGGCAATCAGCCCCAGCATTTT.

CDR3 protein: CASSGETYTNYGYTF. The DNA of the CDR3 is TGTGCCAGCAGTGGCGAGACATATACTAACTATGGCTACACCTTC. The chain is built from TRBV2 and TRBJ1-2; D gene ambiguous. The CDR3 consists of 15 residues. Germline assignment: CDR1 SNHLY and CDR2 FYNNEI. Trimming cost V 4 bases and J 0 bases, with 12 bases left between them.

The count of this clone is one. This chain joins TRBV2 and TRBJ1-5; tentative D call: TRBD1 (5 bases). CDR1 SNHLY and CDR2 FYNNEI come from the germline V gene. V lost 6 bases, J lost 11 bases, and 26 bases lay in between. This CDR3 has 16 residues. This CDR3 reads CASSNHLGRFLVAQHF. The CDR3 DNA sequence: TGTGCCAGCAGCAATCATTTGGGACGGTTTTTAGTGGCCCAGCATTTT.

The V call is TRBV27, the J call TRBJ2-5, with 9 bases aligning to TRBD2. V shed 3 bases, J shed 2 bases, and the junction held 13 bases outside the gene matches. The CDR3 has 18 amino acids. From germline, CDR1 is MNHEY and CDR2 SMNVEV (reference sequence). CDR3 sequence reads: CASSFWGGGAGQQETQYF. The CDR3 bases are TGTGCCAGCAGTTTCTGGGGCGGGGGGGCCGGGCAACAAGAGACCCAGTACTTC.

The chain links TRBV28 to TRBJ2-7; 8 bases match TRBD2. Germline CDR1 and CDR2: MDHEN and SYDVKM. CDR3 length: 14 amino acids. Unmatched junction bases numbered 9, after V lost 9 bases and J lost 2 bases. The CDR3 DNA reads TGTGCCAGTCAATGGGCAGCGGGGGCCTACGAGCAGTACTTC. Amino acid sequence: CASQWAAGAYEQYF.

DNA of the CDR3: TGTGCCATCTCTGGCAGGGCAGACCAAGAGACCCAGTACTTC. Its translation is CAISGRADQETQYF. The J gene is TRBJ2-5, the V gene TRBV10-3; D is perhaps TRBD1 (5 bases). Trimming stripped 8 bases from V and 0 bases from J, with 13 bases between. The germline gives CDR1 ENHRY, CDR2 SYGVKD. CDR3 size: 14 residues.

This clone was counted a few times. The chain combines TRBV6-5 with TRBJ2-1; the D gene is possibly TRBD2 (6 bases). Trimming cost V 7 bases and J 4 bases, with 14 bases left between them. CDR1 is MNHEY, CDR2 SVGAGI, per germline. The CDR3 covers 14 residues. The CDR3 is CASTSEGLYNEQFF. CDR3 nucleotide sequence: TGTGCCAGCACCTCGGAGGGACTGTACAATGAGCAGTTCTTC.